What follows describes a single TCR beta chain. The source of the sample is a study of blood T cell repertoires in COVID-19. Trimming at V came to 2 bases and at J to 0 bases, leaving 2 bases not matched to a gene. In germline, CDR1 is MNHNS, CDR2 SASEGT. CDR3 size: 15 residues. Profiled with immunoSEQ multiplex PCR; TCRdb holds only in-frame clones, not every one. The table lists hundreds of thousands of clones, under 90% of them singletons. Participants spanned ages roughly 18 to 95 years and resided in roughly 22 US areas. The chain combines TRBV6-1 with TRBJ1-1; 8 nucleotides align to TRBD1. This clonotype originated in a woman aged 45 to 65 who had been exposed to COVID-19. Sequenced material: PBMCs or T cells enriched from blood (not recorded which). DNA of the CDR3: TGTGCCAGCAGTGAACAGGGGGCTTTGAACACTGAAGCTTTCTTT. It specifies CASSEQGALNTEAFF.